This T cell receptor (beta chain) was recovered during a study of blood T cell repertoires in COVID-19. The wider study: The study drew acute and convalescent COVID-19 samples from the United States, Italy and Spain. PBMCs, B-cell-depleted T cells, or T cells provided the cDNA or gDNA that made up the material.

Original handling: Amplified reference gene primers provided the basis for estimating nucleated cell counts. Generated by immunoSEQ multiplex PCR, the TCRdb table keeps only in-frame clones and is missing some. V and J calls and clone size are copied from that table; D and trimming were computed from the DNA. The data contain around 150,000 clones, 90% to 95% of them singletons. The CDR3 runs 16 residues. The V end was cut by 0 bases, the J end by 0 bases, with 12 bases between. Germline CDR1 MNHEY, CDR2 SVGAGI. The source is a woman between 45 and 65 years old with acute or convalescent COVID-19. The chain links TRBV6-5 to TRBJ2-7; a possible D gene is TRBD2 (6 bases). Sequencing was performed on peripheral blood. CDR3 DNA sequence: TGTGCCAGCAGTTACTCGACGGGGGAAAGCTCCTACGAGCAGTACTTC. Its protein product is CASSYSTGESSYEQYF.